Listed below are T cell receptor beta chains from one sample, sequenced in a study of blood T cell repertoires in COVID-19. Clones were sequenced by immunoSEQ multiplex PCR, and TCRdb holds only the in-frame ones, with some missing. Of about 310,000 clones in the sample, 85% to 90% were seen once. The specimen sequenced was peripheral blood. The origin of the receptors is a woman under 40 with COVID-19, enrolled during active disease. Each CDR3 is given with its conserved first and last residue. Each record gives: V gene, J gene, D gene, clone size, CDR3 DNA, CDR3 protein. D genes are given only for firm matches. Size is stated for part of the rows, as once, few or many counts, or as a class when the clone is expanded.

TRBV28,TRBJ2-2,-,-,TGTGCCAGCAGAACTCCGGGACTCAACACCGGGGAGCTGTTTTTT,CASRTPGLNTGELFF
TRBV6-1,TRBJ1-1,-,-,TGTGCCAGCAGGGAAGCGGGACTCGGGAACACTGAAGCTTTCTTT,CASREAGLGNTEAFF
TRBV19,TRBJ2-7,-,-,TGTGCCAGTAGTCCCGGACAGTTCTACGAGCAGTACTTC,CASSPGQFYEQYF
TRBV7-2,TRBJ1-6,TRBD1,-,TGTGCCAGCAGCTTCAGGGGGCTGGCGAGTAATTCACCCCTCCACTTT,CASSFRGLASNSPLHF
TRBV5-1,TRBJ2-7,TRBD1,-,TGCGCCAGCAGCTTGGACAGGGGAGCCTCCTACGAGCAGTACTTC,CASSLDRGASYEQYF
TRBV19,TRBJ1-6,TRBD1,-,TGTGCCAGTAGTATGAGGACAGGGGCGAATTCACCCCTCCACTTT,CASSMRTGANSPLHF
TRBV24-1,TRBJ2-3,TRBD2,once,TGTGCCACCAGTGATGCTTTAAAACTAGCGACGGGAGATACGCAGTATTTT,CATSDALKLATGDTQYF
TRBV5-1,TRBJ1-1,TRBD1,-,TGCGCCAGCAGCTCCGGACAGGGAGGAGCTGAAGCTTTCTTT,CASSSGQGGAEAFF
TRBV7-9,TRBJ2-7,TRBD2,-,TGTGCCAGCAGCTCAGGGACTAGCGGCGTCTACGAGCAGTACTTC,CASSSGTSGVYEQYF
TRBV2,TRBJ1-1,-,-,TGTGCCAGCAGTGGGGAGGGTAGTGTCCGGGACACTGAAGCTTTCTTT,CASSGEGSVRDTEAFF
TRBV2,TRBJ2-3,-,-,TGTGCCAGCAGAACAGAAGCTATAGGTACGCAGTATTTT,CASRTEAIGTQYF
TRBV2,TRBJ1-6,TRBD1,-,TGTGCCAGCAGGGGATTGCCTCGGGACAGCTCCTATAATTCACCCCTCCACTTT,CASRGLPRDSSYNSPLHF
TRBV9,TRBJ1-1,-,-,TGTGCCAGCAGCCCACAACAGGGCCTGGGCACTGAAGCTTTCTTT,CASSPQQGLGTEAFF
TRBV30,TRBJ1-2,TRBD1,-,TGTGCCTGGAGTGCGCTGACAGGGCTAGGAGGCTACACCTTC,CAWSALTGLGGYTF
TRBV9,TRBJ2-7,TRBD1,once,TGTGCCAGCAGCGGAGGAGTGACCGGGACAGGGAACGACGAGCAGTACTTC,CASSGGVTGTGNDEQYF
TRBV28,TRBJ1-5,-,-,TGTGCCAGCAGTTTCAGTCAAGGGAGGCAGCCCCAGCATTTT,CASSFSQGRQPQHF
TRBV6-6,TRBJ2-7,TRBD2,-,TGTGCCAGTGGACTAGGACCGAACCCCTACGAGCAGTACTTC,CASGLGPNPYEQYF
TRBV30,TRBJ1-4,-,-,TGTGCCTGGAGACCTCCAGGGGATGGTAATGAAAAACTGTTTTTT,CAWRPPGDGNEKLFF
TRBV5-5,TRBJ1-1,-,few,TGTGCCAGCAGCTTGGCCCGAGGGGGACGGAACACTGAAGCTTTCTTT,CASSLARGGRNTEAFF
TRBV18,TRBJ2-6,-,-,TGTGCCAGCTCACAGGGACAAGGTGGGGCCAACGTCCTGACTTTC,CASSQGQGGANVLTF
TRBV19,TRBJ2-7,-,-,TGTGCCAGTAGTTCGGGTGTCCGATTCTACGAGCAGTACTTC,CASSSGVRFYEQYF
TRBV29-1,TRBJ2-6,TRBD1,-,TGCAGCGTTGGGACAGGGGGATACTCTGGGGCCAACGTCCTGACTTTC,CSVGTGGYSGANVLTF
TRBV28,TRBJ1-2,-,-,TGTGCCAGCAGACCAGGGTACGGCTATGGCTACACCTTC,CASRPGYGYGYTF
TRBV3-1/TRBV3-2,TRBJ1-4,TRBD1,-,TGTGCCAGCAGGATACACAGGGGAGGAAAACTGTTTTTT,CASRIHRGGKLFF
TRBV7-3,TRBJ1-5,-,-,TGTGCCAGCAGCTTAGAACGGAATCAGCCCCAGCATTTT,CASSLERNQPQHF
TRBV29-1,TRBJ2-5,TRBD2,-,TGCAGCGTTGTTGCGGGAGGCGGTGAGACCCAGTACTTC,CSVVAGGGETQYF
TRBV25-1,TRBJ2-1,-,once,TGTGCCAGCAGTGAATCTTCAGGGGAGAGGAATGAGCAGTTCTTC,CASSESSGERNEQFF
TRBV29-1,TRBJ1-1,TRBD1,once,TGCAGCGTTGAGGGACAGTACCACACTGAAGCTTTCTTT,CSVEGQYHTEAFF
TRBV12-5,TRBJ1-1,-,-,TGTGCTAGTGGCTTTACTCCAAAGGCGGTAATGAACACTGAAGCTTTCTTT,CASGFTPKAVMNTEAFF
TRBV7-6,TRBJ2-7,TRBD2,-,TGTGCCAGCAGCTTAGGTCCGGGGACTAGCGAGAGCTCCTACGAGCAGTACTTC,CASSLGPGTSESSYEQYF
TRBV5-1,TRBJ2-7,TRBD2,-,TGCGCCAGCAGCTTGGCCGGGACTAGCGGGAGTGAGGAGCAGTACTTC,CASSLAGTSGSEEQYF